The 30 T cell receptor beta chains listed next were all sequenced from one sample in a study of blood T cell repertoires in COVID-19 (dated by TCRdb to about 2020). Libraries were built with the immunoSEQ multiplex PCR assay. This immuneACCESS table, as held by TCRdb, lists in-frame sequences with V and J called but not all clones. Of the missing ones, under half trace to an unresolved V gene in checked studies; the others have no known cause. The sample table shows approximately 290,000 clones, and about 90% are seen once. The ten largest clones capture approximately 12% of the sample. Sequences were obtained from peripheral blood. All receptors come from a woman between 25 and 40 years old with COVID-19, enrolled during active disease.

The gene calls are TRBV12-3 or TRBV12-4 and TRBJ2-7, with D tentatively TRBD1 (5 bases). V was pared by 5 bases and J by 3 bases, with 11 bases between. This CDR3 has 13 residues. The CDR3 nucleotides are TGTGCCAGCAGTATACAGGAAATCTACGAGCAGTACTTC. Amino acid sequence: CASSIQEIYEQYF.

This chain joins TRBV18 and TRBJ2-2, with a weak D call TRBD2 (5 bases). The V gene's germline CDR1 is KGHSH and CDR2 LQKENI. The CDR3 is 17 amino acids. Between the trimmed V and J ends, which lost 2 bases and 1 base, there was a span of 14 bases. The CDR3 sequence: CASSPSGPAGNTGELFF. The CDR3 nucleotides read TGTGCCAGCTCACCAAGTGGACCGGCGGGGAACACCGGGGAGCTGTTTTTT.

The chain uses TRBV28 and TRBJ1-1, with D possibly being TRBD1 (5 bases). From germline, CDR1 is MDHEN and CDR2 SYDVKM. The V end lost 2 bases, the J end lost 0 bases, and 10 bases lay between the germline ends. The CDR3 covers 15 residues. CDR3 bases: TGTGCCAGCAGTTTAAATCAGGGCATGAACACTGAAGCTTTCTTT. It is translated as CASSLNQGMNTEAFF.

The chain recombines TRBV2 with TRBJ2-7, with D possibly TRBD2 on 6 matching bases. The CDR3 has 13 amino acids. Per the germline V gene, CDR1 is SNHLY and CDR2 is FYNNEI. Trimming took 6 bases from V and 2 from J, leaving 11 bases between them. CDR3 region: CASSLGGTYEQYF. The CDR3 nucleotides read TGTGCCAGCAGCCTGGGAGGAACCTACGAGCAGTACTTC.

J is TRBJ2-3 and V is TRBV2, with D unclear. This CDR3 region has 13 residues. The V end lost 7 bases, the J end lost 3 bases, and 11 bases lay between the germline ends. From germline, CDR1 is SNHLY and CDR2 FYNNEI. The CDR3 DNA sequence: TGTGCCAGCAATCCTGACAAGACAGATACGCAGTATTTT. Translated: CASNPDKTDTQYF.

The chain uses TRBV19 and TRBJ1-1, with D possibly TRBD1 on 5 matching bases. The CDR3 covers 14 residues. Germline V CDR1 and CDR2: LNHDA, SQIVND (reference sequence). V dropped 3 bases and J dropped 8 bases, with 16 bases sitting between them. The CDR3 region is CASSIGTGSFEAFF. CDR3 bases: TGTGCCAGTAGTATTGGGACTGGGAGTTTCGAAGCTTTCTTT.

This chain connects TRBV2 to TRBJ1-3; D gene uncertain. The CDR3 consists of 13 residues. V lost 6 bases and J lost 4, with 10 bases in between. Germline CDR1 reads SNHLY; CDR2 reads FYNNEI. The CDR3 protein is CASSAGIGNTIYF. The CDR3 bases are TGTGCCAGCAGCGCCGGTATCGGAAACACCATATATTTT.

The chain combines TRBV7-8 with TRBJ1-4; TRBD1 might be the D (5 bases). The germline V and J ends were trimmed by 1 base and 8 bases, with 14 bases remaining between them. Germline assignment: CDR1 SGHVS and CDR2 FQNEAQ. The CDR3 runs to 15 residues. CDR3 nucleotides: TGTGCCAGCAGCTTAGTATTAGGAGGGGCAGAAAAACTGTTTTTT. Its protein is CASSLVLGGAEKLFF.

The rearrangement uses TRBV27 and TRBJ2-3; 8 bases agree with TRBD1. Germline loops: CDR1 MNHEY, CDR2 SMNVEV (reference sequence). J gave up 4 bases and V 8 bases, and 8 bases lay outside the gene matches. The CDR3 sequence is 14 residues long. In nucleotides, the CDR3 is TGTGCCAGCGCGGACAGGGAGAGTTCAGATACGCAGTATTTT. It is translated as CASADRESSDTQYF.

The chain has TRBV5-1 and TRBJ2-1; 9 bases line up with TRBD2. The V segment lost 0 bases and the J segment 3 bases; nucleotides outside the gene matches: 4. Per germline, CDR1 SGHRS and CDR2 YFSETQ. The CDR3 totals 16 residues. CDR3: CASSLESGGYYNEQFF. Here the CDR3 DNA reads TGCGCCAGCAGCTTGGAAAGCGGGGGGTACTACAATGAGCAGTTCTTC.

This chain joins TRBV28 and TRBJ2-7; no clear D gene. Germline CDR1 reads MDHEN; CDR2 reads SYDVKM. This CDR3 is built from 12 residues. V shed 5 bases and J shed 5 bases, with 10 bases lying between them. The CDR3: CASSLSPHEQYF. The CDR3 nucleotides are TGTGCCAGCAGTCTTAGTCCCCACGAGCAGTACTTC.

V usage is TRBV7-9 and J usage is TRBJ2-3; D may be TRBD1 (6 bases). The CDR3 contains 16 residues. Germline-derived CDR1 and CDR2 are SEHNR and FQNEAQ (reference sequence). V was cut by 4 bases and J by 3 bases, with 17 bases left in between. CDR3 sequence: CASSSQTWQGTDTQYF. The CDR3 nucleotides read TGTGCCAGCAGCTCCCAGACGTGGCAGGGGACAGATACGCAGTATTTT.

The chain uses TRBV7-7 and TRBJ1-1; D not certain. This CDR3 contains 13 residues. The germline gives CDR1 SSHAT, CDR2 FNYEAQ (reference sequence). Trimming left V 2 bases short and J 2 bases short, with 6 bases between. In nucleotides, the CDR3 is TGTGCCAGCAGCTTATCTAGCAACACTGAAGCTTTCTTT. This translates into CASSLSSNTEAFF.

The CDR3 sequence: CASSLDGRGHYEQYF. CDR3 bases: TGCGCCAGCAGCTTGGACGGTCGGGGTCACTACGAGCAGTACTTC. J is TRBJ2-7 and V is TRBV5-1, with D possibly being TRBD2 (5 bases). V lost 0 bases, J lost 3 bases, and 13 bases lay in between. From germline, CDR1 is SGHRS and CDR2 YFSETQ. CDR3 length: 15 residues.

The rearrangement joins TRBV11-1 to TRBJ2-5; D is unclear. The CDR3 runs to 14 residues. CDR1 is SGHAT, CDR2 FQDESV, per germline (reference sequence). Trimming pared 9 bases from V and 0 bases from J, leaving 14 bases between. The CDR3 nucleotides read TGTGCCAGTAAGCGAACACAAAACCAAGAGACCCAGTACTTC. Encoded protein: CASKRTQNQETQYF.

This CDR3 is CASSLAAGQGGNYGYTF. CDR3 sequence (DNA): TGTGCCAGCAGCTTGGCCGCCGGGCAGGGGGGTAACTATGGCTACACCTTC. The V call is TRBV5-5, the J call TRBJ1-2; 7 bases fit TRBD1. Looked up from germline, CDR1 is SGHKS and CDR2 is YYEKEE (reference sequence). The CDR3 extends over 17 amino acids. The ends lost 0 bases at V and 1 base at J; junction bases unmatched: 9.

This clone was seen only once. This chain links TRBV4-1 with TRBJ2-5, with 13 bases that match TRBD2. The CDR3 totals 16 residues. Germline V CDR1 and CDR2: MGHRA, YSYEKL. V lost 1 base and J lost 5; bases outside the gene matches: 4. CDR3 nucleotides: TGCGCCAGCAGCCAAGCCGGGACTAGCGGGGCGGAGACCCAGTACTTC. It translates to CASSQAGTSGAETQYF.

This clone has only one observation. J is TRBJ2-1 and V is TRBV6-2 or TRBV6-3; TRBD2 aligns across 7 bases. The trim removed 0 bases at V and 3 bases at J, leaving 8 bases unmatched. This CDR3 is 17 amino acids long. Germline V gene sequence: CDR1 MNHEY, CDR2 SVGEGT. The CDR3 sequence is CASSYSGSRGVYNEQFF. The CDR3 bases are TGTGCCAGCAGTTACTCTGGCAGCCGGGGGGTCTACAATGAGCAGTTCTTC.

The CDR3 sequence is CASSQVGTERYGYTF. The CDR3 region has the DNA TGTGCCAGCAGCCAAGTGGGGACAGAAAGGTATGGCTACACCTTC. The chain recombines TRBV3-1 (or the pseudogene TRBV3-2) with TRBJ1-2; TRBD1 matches at 7 bases. CDR1 is LGHDT, CDR2 YNNKEL, per germline (reference sequence). The J segment lost 5 bases and the V segment lost 1 base, leaving 7 bases of the junction unmatched. The CDR3 is made up of 15 amino acids.

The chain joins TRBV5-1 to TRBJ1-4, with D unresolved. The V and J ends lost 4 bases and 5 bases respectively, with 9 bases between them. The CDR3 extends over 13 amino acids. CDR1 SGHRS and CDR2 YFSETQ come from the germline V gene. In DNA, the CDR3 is TGCGCCAGCAGCGGAGGTTTGAATGAAAAACTGTTTTTT. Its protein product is CASSGGLNEKLFF.

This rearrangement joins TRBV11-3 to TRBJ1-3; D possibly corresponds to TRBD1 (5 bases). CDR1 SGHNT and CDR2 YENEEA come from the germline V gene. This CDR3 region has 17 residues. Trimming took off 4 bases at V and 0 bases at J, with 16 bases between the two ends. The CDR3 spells CASSSDSCLFSGNTIYF. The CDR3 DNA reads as TGTGCCAGCAGCTCCGACAGCTGCCTTTTCTCTGGAAACACCATATATTTT.

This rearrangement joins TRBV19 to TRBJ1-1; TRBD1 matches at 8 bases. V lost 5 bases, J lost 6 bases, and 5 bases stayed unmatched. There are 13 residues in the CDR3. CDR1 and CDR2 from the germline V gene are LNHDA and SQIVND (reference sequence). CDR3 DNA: TGTGCCAGTAGTCAGGACAGGGCATCTGAAGCTTTCTTT. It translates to CASSQDRASEAFF.

The CDR3, as DNA: TGTGCCACCAGCAGATTTAGGGGATACGAGCAGTACTTC. It encodes CATSRFRGYEQYF. The rearrangement uses TRBV15 and TRBJ2-7; weak D call: TRBD1 (5 bases). The CDR3 length is 13 residues. Germline CDR1 LNHNV, CDR2 YYDKDF (reference sequence). V lost 2 bases and J 4 bases, leaving 9 bases between the germline ends.

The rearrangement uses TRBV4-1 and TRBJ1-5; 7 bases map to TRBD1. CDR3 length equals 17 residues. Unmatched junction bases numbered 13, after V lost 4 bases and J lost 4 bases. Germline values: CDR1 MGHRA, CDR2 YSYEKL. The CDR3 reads CASSRFTGEGLNQPQHF. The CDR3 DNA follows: TGCGCCAGCAGCCGATTCACAGGGGAAGGCCTTAATCAGCCCCAGCATTTT.

The CDR3 nucleotides are TGTGCCAGCAGTTTACTGGGGGGGGTAGATCAGCCCCAGCATTTT. It is translated as CASSLLGGVDQPQHF. The rearrangement joins TRBV27 to TRBJ1-5; a weak D match, TRBD1 (5 bases). The CDR3 totals 15 residues. CDR1 MNHEY and CDR2 SMNVEV come from the germline V gene (reference sequence). The V gene lost 2 bases and the J gene lost 5 bases, with 13 bases spanning the gap.

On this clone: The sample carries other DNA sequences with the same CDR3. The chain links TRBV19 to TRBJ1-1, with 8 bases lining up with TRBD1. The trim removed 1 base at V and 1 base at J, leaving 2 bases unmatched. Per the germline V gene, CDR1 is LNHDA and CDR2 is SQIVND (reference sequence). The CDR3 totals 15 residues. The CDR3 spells CASSIAGGANTEAFF. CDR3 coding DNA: TGTGCCAGTAGTATAGCAGGGGGCGCGAACACTGAAGCTTTCTTT.

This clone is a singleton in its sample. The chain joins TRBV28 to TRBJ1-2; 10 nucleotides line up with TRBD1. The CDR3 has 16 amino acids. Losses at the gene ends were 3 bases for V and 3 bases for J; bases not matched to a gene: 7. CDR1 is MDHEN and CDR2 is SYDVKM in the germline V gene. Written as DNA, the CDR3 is TGTGCCAGCAGTTTTGATCGGACAGGGGGGCACTATGGCTACACCTTC. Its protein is CASSFDRTGGHYGYTF.

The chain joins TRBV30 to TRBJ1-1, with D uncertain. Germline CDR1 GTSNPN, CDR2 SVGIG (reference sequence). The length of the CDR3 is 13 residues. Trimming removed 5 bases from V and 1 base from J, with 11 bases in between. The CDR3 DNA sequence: TGTGCCTGGTCCTGGGCGCCGAACACTGAAGCTTTCTTT. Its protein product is CAWSWAPNTEAFF.

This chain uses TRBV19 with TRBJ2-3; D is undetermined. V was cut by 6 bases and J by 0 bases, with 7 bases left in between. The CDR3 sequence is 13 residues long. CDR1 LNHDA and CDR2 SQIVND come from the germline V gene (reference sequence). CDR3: CASSLISTDTQYF. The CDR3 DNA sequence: TGTGCCAGTAGCCTTATCAGCACAGATACGCAGTATTTT.

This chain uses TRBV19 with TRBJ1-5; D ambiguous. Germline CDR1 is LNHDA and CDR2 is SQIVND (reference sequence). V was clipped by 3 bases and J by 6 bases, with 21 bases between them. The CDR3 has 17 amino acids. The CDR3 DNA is TGTGCCAGTAGTATCCCCCTAGGAGGGAAGTTGAGTCAGCCCCAGCATTTT. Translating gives CASSIPLGGKLSQPQHF.